This T cell receptor beta chain was captured in a study of OX40 agonist ivuxolimab in advanced cancers. For context, the study as a whole: Ivuxolimab, which targeted the costimulatory receptor OX40 (CD134), was an agonistic, fully human IgG2 monoclonal antibody. Intravenous ivuxolimab was administered to patients every 2 weeks at six dose levels: 0.01, 0.1, 0.3, 1.5, 3 and 10 mg/kg. Among the approximately 50 dose-escalation patients, approximately 20 had hepatocellular carcinoma, 15 or so melanoma, 9 renal cell carcinoma and 9 head and neck cancer. In the dose-escalation cohort, 82.7% of patients were male, and the mean age was approximately 64 years, with a range of about 23 to 90. Prior anti-PD-1, anti-PD-L1 or anti-CTLA-4 therapy was permitted, and roughly two fifths of dose-escalation patients had received checkpoint inhibitors. Partial responses occurred in three dose-escalation patients, of whom one had hepatocellular carcinoma and two had cutaneous melanoma. The purpose of peripheral TCRbeta sequencing was to test whether ivuxolimab changed TCR sequence diversity and led to clonal T-cell expansion. The monotherapy dose-escalation portion (N ≈ 56 patients) of the phase I ivuxolimab trial is reported in the paper.

CDR1 and CDR2, looked up from the germline V gene (reference sequence), are SGHAT and FQDESV. Inclusive of the bounding cysteine and phenylalanine, the CDR3 is 15 residues long. The retained sequence is limited to the CDR3, 45 bases, with the frame set at the first base. V and J lose 1 base and 2 bases, and a span of 11 bases separates them. To sequence the TCRbeta CDR3 region, genomic DNA was isolated from the sorted cells. The immunoSEQ Assay was used to sequence the TCRbeta CDR3 regions. Entries here come from immuneACCESS through TCRdb and include only in-frame sequences with V and J called. Some clones fail to appear in such tables; in the studies checked, an unresolved V gene covers under half of the shortfall, and the cause of the remainder is unknown. The sample data list over 50,000 clones, and 75% to 90% of these were observed just once. Of the sample, approximately 0.55% is held by the ten largest clones.

The study at large found these results: Which antigens the clonally expanded peripheral T cells were specific for was not determined. In the 0.1-3.0 mg/kg groups, partial responders were among the patients with the lowest normalized peripheral clonal expansion, particularly in CD8+ T cells. After ivuxolimab, expanded clones were on average more numerous among CD8+ T cells than among CD4+ T cells. Low levels of normalized T-cell clonal expansion were also shown by some nonresponding patients. At doses of 0.1 to 3.0 mg/kg, clonal expansion of both CD4+ and CD8+ T cells in blood was seen between baseline and week 6.

Note on this clone: Its binding antigen is unknown. Qualities for individual bases were not recorded, and no much larger clone is one base off.

Patients with autoimmune disease history or receiving systemic immunosuppression were excluded from the trial. Peripheral blood for TCR sequencing was collected from all dose cohorts at baseline, on cycle 4 day 1, and on cycle 7 day 1. Samples came from an open-label, multicenter, first-in-human phase I dose-escalation trial of ivuxolimab. The trial enrolled adults with locally advanced or metastatic head and neck squamous cell, hepatocellular, melanoma or renal cell carcinoma. Before TCR sequencing, CD4+ and CD8+ T cells were separately sorted from peripheral blood. This material consisted of CD4+ or CD8+ T cells sorted from blood, taken in a trial of the OX40 agonist ivuxolimab. The sequence links TRBV11-1 to TRBJ2-5, and the D gene may be TRBD2, 6 bases matching. This sequence originates from an adult with an advanced solid tumor such as melanoma, head and neck, liver or kidney cancer. In nucleotide form, the sequence is TGTGCCAGCAGCTTAGGGAGTAGCGGTCAAGAGACCCAGTACTTC. Its protein is CASSLGSSGQETQYF. Beyond the CDR3, the reference TRBV11-1 and TRBJ2-5 genes provide the residues; the full variable domain reads: EAEVAQSPRYKITEKSQAVAFWCDPISGHATLYWYRQILGQGPELLVQFQDESVVDDSQLPKDRFSAERLKGVDSTLKIQPAELGDSAMYLCASSLGSSGQETQYFGPGTRLLVL.